A single T cell receptor (beta chain) is shown here with its context. Its target is unknown. The entry originates in a study of memory CD4+ T cells and cytomegalovirus serostatus. In the study overall: This sample comes from healthy Belgian adults, roughly nine CMV seropositive, around 26 seronegative. Points from the study as a whole: The CMV-associated TCR signature appears largely within the CD4+ memory repertoire.

Only in-frame clones appear in the TCRdb table, and some are missing; sequencing was by immunoSEQ multiplex PCR. The data contain about 56,000 clones, roughly 82% of them singletons. Trimming at V came to 2 bases and at J to 5 bases, leaving 8 bases not matched to a gene. CDR3 length: 17 residues. The V gene's germline CDR1 is SGHDT and CDR2 YYEEEE. The sort gate was single viable CD3+CD4+CD8-CD45RO+ cells for memory CD4+ T cells. The sequencing sample was made of memory CD4+ T cells from blood. V gene TRBV5-6 combines with J gene TRBJ1-4; 11 bases agree with TRBD1. The receptor's source is an adult in good health and CMV-seronegative. In nucleotides, the CDR3 is TGTGCCAGCAGCTTTGGTTTCCGGGACAGGGGGAATGAAAAACTGTTTTTT. It specifies CASSFGFRDRGNEKLFF. The complete variable domain, with remaining parts taken from reference TRBV5-6 and TRBJ1-4, reads DAGVTQSPTHLIKTRGQQVTLRCSPKSGHDTVSWYQQALGQGPQFIFQYYEEEERQRGNFPDRFSGHQFPNYSSELNVNALLLGDSALYLCASSFGFRDRGNEKLFFGSGTQLSVL.